This TCR beta chain was identified during a study of shared clonotypes between healthy human individuals. The repertoire was sequenced with immunoSEQ multiplex PCR; TCRdb's copy has only in-frame clones and lacks some. Of 600,000 to 750,000 clones in the sample, about 92% are singletons; the top ten hold about 33%. In the case of this clone: The antigen remains unidentified.

This CDR3 is 12 amino acids long. Trimming stripped 1 base from V and 5 bases from J, with 6 bases between. CDR1 LNHNV and CDR2 YYDKDF come from the germline V gene (reference sequence). Overall study results and limits: Generation of non-shared clonotypes was less probable than generation of clonotypes shared by all four donors.

Sequenced sample: memory CD8+ T cells from PBMCs. The subset was: CD45RO+ cells pooled with CCR7-negative TemRA cells. The chain links TRBV15 to TRBJ2-7; no clear D. This receptor was taken from a man aged 18-30 years in good health. Some clones in this sample may be carry-over from other donors' samples. DNA of the CDR3: TGTGCCACCAGCAGAGTTTACCACGAGCAGTACTTC. Amino acids: CATSRVYHEQYF.